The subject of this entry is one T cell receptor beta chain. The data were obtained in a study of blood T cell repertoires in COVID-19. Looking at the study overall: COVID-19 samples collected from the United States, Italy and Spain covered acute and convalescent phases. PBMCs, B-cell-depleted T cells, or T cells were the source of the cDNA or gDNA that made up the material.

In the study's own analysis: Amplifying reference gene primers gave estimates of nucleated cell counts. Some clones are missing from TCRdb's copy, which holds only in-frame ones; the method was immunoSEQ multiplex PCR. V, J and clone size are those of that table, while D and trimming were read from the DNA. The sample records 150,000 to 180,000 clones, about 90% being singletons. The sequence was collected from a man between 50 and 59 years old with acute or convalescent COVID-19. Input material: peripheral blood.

In DNA form, the CDR3 reads TGCGCCAGCAGCGGGGGACTAGCGGGACGTGAGCAGTTCTTC. This encodes CASSGGLAGREQFF. This chain uses TRBV5-1 with TRBJ2-1; 13 bases align to TRBD2. CDR1 and CDR2 from the germline V gene are SGHRS and YFSETQ. V dropped 4 bases and J dropped 9; count of bases not matched to a gene: 4. The CDR3 consists of 14 residues.